The 3 T cell receptor beta chains below were found in one sample sequenced in a study of tumor and adjacent non-tumor tissue in lung cancer. Three rounds of nested PCR, following a modified ARM-PCR protocol, produced the TCRbeta library. TCRdb re-derived calls from the multiplex PCR reads in MiXCR, one entry per CDR3 protein. The sample shows 70,000 to 90,000 distinct CDR3 sequences, approximately 80% of them seen only once. RNA was extracted from bulk tissue without any cell sorting. More than 3 cm separated this lung sample from the edge of the tumor. The sample consisted of distant non-tumor lung tissue. The source is a man in his fifties or sixties with non-small cell lung cancer.

The chain joins TRBV11-3 to TRBJ1-1; D not resolved. CDR1 is SGHNT and CDR2 is YENEEA in the germline V gene. V was pared by 2 bases and J by 12 bases, with 19 bases between. This CDR3 is 14 amino acids long. The CDR3 protein is CASSLQNSNTASFF. As DNA, the CDR3 is TGTGCCAGCAGCTTACAGAACTCGAACACTGCATCTTTCTTT.

A remark on this clonotype: Mismatch with germline at one junction end may stem from a read error. This chain joins TRBV11-2 and TRBJ2-6; D not resolved. Germline CDR1 SGHAT, CDR2 FQNNGV. The CDR3 sequence is 14 residues long. The CDR3 nucleotides are TGTACAAGCAGTCCTATCTCTAGGGCCAACGTCCTGTCTTTC. It translates to CTSSPISRANVLSF. Supplemented by reference TRBV11-2 and TRBJ2-6, the full variable domain reads EAGVAQSPRYKIIEKRQSVAFWCNPISGHATLYWYQQILGQGPKLLIQFQNNGVVDDSQLPKDRFSAERLKGVDSTLKIQPAKLEDSAVYLCTSSPISRANVLSFGAGSRLTVL.

The V call is TRBV6-1, the J call TRBJ1-3; maybe TRBD1 (5 bases). CDR3 length: 12 residues. Germline V gene data show CDR1 as MNHNS and CDR2 as SASEGT. The CDR3 nucleotides read TGTGTCAGTTGGACATGCCGAAACACCATATATTTT. Its protein product is CVSWTCRNTIYF.